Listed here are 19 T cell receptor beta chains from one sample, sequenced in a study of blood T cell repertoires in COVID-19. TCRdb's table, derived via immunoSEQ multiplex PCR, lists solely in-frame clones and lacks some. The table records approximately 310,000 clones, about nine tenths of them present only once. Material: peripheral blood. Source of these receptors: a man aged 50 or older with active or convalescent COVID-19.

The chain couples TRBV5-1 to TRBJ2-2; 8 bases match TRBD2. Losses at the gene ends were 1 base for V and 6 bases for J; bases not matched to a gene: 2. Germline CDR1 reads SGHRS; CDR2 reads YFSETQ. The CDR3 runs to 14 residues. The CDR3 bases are TGCGCCAGCAGCTTGATGCGGGAGGCCGGGGAGCTGTTTTTT. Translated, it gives CASSLMREAGELFF.

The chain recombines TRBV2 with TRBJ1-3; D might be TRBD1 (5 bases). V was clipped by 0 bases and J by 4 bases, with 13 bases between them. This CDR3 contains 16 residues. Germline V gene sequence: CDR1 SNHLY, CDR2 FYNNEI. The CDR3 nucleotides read TGTGCCAGCAGTGAAGCTTTTAGGGGTTCGGGAAACACCATATATTTT. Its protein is CASSEAFRGSGNTIYF.

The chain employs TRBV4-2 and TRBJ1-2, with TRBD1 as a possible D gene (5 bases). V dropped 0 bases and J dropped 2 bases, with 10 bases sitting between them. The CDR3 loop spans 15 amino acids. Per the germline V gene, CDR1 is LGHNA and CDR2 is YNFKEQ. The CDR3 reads CASSQDPQGNYGYTF. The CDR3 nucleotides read TGTGCCAGCAGCCAAGATCCTCAGGGAAACTATGGCTACACCTTC.

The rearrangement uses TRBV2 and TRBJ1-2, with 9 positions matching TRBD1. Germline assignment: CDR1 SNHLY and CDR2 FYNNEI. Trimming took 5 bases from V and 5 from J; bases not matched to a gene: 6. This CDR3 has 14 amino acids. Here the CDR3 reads CASSLQGARYGYTF. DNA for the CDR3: TGTGCCAGCAGTCTACAGGGGGCGAGGTATGGCTACACCTTC.

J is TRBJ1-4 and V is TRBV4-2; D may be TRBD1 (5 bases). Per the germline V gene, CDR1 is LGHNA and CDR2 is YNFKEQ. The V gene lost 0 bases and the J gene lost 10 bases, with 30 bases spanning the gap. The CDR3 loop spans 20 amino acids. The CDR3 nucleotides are TGTGCCAGCAGCCAAGAGACGGTAGAACAGTCAGGGCCTAGGGGTTTAAAACTGTTTTTT. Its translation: CASSQETVEQSGPRGLKLFF.

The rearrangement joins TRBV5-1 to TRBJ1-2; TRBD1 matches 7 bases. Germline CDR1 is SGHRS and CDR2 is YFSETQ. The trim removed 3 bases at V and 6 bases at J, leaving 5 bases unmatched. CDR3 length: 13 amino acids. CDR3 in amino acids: CASSYDRDNGYTF. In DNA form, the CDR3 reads TGCGCCAGCAGCTACGACAGGGATAATGGCTACACCTTC.

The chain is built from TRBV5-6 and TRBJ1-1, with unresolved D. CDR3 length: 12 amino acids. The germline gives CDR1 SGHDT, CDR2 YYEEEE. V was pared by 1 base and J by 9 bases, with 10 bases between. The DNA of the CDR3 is TGTGCCAGCAGCTTGTACGGGGAGCAAGCTTTCTTT. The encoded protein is CASSLYGEQAFF.

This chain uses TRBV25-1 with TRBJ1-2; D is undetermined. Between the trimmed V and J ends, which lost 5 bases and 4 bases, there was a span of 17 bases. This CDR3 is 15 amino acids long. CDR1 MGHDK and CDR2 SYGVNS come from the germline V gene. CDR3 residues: CASSHPREGTYGYTF. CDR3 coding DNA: TGTGCCAGCAGTCACCCCCGAGAGGGAACCTATGGCTACACCTTC.

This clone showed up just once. CDR3 nucleotides: TGTGCCAGCAGTTCCACCAGGGTTTCCGGAAACACCATATATTTT. Amino acid sequence: CASSSTRVSGNTIYF. This chain links TRBV2 with TRBJ1-3, with D possibly being TRBD1 (5 bases). The CDR3 has 15 residues. Trimming shortened V by 5 bases and J by 4 bases, and 15 bases separated the two germline ends. Germline loops: CDR1 SNHLY, CDR2 FYNNEI.

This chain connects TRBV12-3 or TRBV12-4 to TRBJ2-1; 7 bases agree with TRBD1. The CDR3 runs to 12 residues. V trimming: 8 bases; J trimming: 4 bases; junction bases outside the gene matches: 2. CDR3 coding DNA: TGTGCCAGCGGGACAGAATACAATGAGCAGTTCTTC. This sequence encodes CASGTEYNEQFF.

This CDR3 is CASSFAGPQETQYF. The CDR3 DNA sequence: TGTGCCAGCAGTTTTGCGGGGCCCCAGGAGACCCAGTACTTC. The chain employs TRBV6-5 and TRBJ2-5; possible D gene TRBD2, 6 bases. The CDR3 consists of 14 residues. V lost 4 bases and J 5 bases, leaving 14 bases between the germline ends. CDR1 is MNHEY and CDR2 is SVGAGI in the germline V gene.

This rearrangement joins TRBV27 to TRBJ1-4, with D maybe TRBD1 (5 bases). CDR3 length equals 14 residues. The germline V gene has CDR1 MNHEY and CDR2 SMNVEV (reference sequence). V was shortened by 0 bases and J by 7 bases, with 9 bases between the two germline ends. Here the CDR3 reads CASSLSGVGEKLFF. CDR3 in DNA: TGTGCCAGCAGTTTATCAGGGGTGGGTGAAAAACTGTTTTTT.

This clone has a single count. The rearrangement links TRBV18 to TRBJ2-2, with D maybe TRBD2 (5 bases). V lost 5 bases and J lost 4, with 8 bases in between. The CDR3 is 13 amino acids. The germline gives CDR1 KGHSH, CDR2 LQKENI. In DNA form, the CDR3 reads TGTGCCAGCTCATCGGGATTCACCGGGGAGCTGTTTTTT. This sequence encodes CASSSGFTGELFF. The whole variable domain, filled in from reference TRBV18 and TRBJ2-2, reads NAGVMQNPRHLVRRRGQEARLRCSPMKGHSHVYWYRQLPEEGLKFMVYLQKENIIDESGMPKERFSAEFPKEGPSILRIQQVVRGDSAAYFCASSSGFTGELFFGEGSRLTVL.

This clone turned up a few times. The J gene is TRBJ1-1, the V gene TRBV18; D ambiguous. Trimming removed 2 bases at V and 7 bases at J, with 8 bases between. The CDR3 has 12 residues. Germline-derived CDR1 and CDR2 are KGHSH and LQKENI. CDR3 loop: CASSPSSVEAFF. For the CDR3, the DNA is TGTGCCAGCTCACCATCGAGCGTTGAAGCTTTCTTT.

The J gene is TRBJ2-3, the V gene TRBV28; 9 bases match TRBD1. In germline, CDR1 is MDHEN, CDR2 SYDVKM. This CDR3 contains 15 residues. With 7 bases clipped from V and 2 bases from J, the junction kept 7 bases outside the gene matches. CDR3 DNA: TGTGCCAGCAACGGACAGGGGAAAGACACAGATACGCAGTATTTT. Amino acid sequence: CASNGQGKDTDTQYF.

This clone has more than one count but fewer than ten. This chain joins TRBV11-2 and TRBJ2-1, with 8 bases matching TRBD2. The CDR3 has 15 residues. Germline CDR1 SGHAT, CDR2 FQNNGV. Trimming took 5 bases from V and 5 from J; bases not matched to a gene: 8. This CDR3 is CASSPSSGWNNEQFF. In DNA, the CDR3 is TGTGCCAGCAGCCCCTCTAGCGGGTGGAACAATGAGCAGTTCTTC.

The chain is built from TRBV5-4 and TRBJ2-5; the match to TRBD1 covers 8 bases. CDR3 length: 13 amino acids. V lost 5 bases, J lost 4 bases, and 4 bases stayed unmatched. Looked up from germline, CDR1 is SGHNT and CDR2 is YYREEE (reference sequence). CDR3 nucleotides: TGTGCCAGCAGGCAGGGGGCGGGAGAGACCCAGTACTTC. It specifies CASRQGAGETQYF.

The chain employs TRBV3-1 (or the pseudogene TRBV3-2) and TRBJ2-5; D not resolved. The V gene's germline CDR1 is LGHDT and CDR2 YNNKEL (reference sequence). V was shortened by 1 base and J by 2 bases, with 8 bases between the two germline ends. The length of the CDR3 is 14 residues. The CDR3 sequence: CASSQVKTQETQYF. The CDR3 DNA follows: TGTGCCAGCAGCCAAGTAAAAACTCAAGAGACCCAGTACTTC.

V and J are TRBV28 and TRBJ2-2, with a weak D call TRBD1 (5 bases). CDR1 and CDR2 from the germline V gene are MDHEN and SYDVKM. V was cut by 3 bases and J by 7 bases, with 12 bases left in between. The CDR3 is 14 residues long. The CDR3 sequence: CASSFFEGVGELFF. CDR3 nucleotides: TGTGCCAGCAGTTTTTTCGAAGGGGTCGGGGAGCTGTTTTTT.